The entry below describes one T cell receptor (beta chain). Germline lookup yields CDR1 LNHDA and CDR2 SQIVND (reference sequence). The CDR3 contains 14 residues. Losses at the gene ends were 7 bases for V and 2 bases for J; bases not matched to a gene: 4. As handled by the study authors: Amplified reference gene primers provided the basis for estimating nucleated cell counts. Repertoires were generated with immunoSEQ multiplex PCR, while TCRdb's copy carries only in-frame clones and drops some. V and J calls and clone size are copied from that table; D and trimming were computed from the DNA. In the table there are about 150,000 clones, roughly 86% of which are singletons. The sample belongs to a study of blood T cell repertoires in COVID-19.

The TCR comes from a woman aged 80 or older with COVID-19, enrolled during active disease. The sequenced sample was peripheral blood. The J gene is TRBJ1-5, the V gene TRBV19, with TRBD1 identical over 8 bases. The CDR3 loop reads CASKGQGGNQPQHF. The CDR3 nucleotides are TGTGCCAGTAAAGGACAGGGCGGCAATCAGCCCCAGCATTTT.